This T cell receptor (beta chain) came from a study of CD8 T cells in Susac syndrome. To note about this clonotype: One junction end disagrees with the germline gene, perhaps due to a read error.

RNA was extracted with the RNeasy kit, and a quantity of about 0.5 to 1 ug was reverse transcribed using random hexamers. Multiplex immunoSEQ PCR targeted 54 Vbeta and 13 Jbeta TCR beta segments. Using its own MiXCR run on the immunoSEQ multiplex PCR reads, TCRdb lists one record per CDR3 protein. The table includes some 48,000 distinct CDR3 sequences, 85% to 95% detected once. Negative isolation was used for CD8+ and CD4+ T cells, and FACS enrichment was applied to TEMRA cells. The CDR3 totals 11 residues. The specimen was CD8+ T cells from PBMCs. The receptor comes from a human donor in good health. This rearrangement joins TRBV23-1 to TRBJ2-5; TRBD2 might be the D (6 bases). TRBV23-1 is annotated as an ORF whose role is uncertain. As DNA, the CDR3 is TGCGCCACCGGGAGCCAAAAGACCCAGTACTTC. This encodes CATGSQKTQYF.